The 11 T cell receptor beta chains given below trace back to one sample, sequenced in a study of blood T cells in healthy people across ages. The authors ran a second PCR of about 6 to 11 cycles using a sample-barcoded 5' primer and a J-beta primer mix. TCRdb reprocessed the 5' RACE reads with MiXCR, giving one entry per CDR3 protein. Altogether about 1.1 million distinct CDR3 sequences are present, roughly two fifths being singletons, with the ten largest covering around 14%. The sequenced material came from blood. Every receptor here comes from a man younger than 35 in good health.

This clonotype was recorded a few times. The chain recombines TRBV6-5 with TRBJ2-1; D is possibly TRBD1 or TRBD2 (6 bases each). The CDR3 runs to 14 residues. V lost 6 bases to trimming and J lost 10 bases, with 19 bases between them. CDR1 and CDR2 (germline): MNHEY, SVGAGI. The CDR3 bases are TGTGCCAGCAGCGTAGCTCTAGGGGGGCGGGAGCAGTTCTTC. Amino acids: CASSVALGGREQFF.

This clonotype was observed a handful of times. V is TRBV10-3 and J is TRBJ1-2; no clear D. This CDR3 has 14 amino acids. Germline V gene sequence: CDR1 ENHRY, CDR2 SYGVKD. V lost 0 bases and J lost 3, with 8 bases in between. Written as DNA, the CDR3 is TGTGCCATCAGTGAGTCAGTCAATGACTATGGCTACACCTTC. This gives the protein CAISESVNDYGYTF.

This clonotype was counted between two and nine times. The chain combines TRBV27 with TRBJ1-5; a weak D match, TRBD1 (5 bases). V was clipped by 5 bases and J by 6 bases, with 17 bases between them. Per germline, CDR1 MNHEY and CDR2 SMNVEV (reference sequence). This CDR3 has 15 amino acids. The CDR3 loop reads CASSIRALASQPQHF. The CDR3 DNA reads as TGTGCCAGCAGTATCAGGGCGCTTGCGAGTCAGCCCCAGCATTTT.

This chain joins TRBV12-3 or TRBV12-4 and TRBJ1-2; D is unclear. The CDR3 runs to 12 residues. Trimming took 3 bases from V and 8 from J, leaving 10 bases between them. The CDR3 loop reads CASSLRIDGYTF. CDR3 coding DNA: TGTGCCAGCAGTTTGAGGATCGACGGCTACACCTTC.

The chain links TRBV2 to TRBJ2-1; 7 bases align to TRBD1. The CDR3 spans 15 residues. V lost 6 bases, J lost 4 bases, and 9 bases stayed unmatched. Germline CDR1 reads SNHLY; CDR2 reads FYNNEI. CDR3: CASREPGQLYNEQFF. CDR3 bases: TGTGCCAGCAGAGAACCGGGACAGCTTTACAATGAGCAGTTCTTC.

Only a few counts were recorded for this clonotype. This chain uses TRBV6-5 with TRBJ1-4, with 10 bases fitting TRBD1. J gave up 6 bases and V 6 bases, and 4 bases lay outside the gene matches. Germline CDR1 is MNHEY and CDR2 is SVGAGI. This CDR3 is 14 amino acids long. The CDR3 protein is CASRGTGADEKLFF. DNA for the CDR3: TGTGCCAGCAGAGGGACAGGGGCAGATGAAAAACTGTTTTTT.

The chain is built from TRBV2 and TRBJ2-1; D possibly corresponds to TRBD2 (7 bases). The CDR3 contains 13 residues. V was trimmed by 4 bases and J by 5 bases, leaving 9 bases between them. Per germline, CDR1 SNHLY and CDR2 FYNNEI. CDR3 DNA: TGTGCCAGCAGTGCGGGGGGCCACAATGAGCAGTTCTTC. Translated: CASSAGGHNEQFF.

The V gene is TRBV28, the J gene TRBJ1-4; TRBD1 aligns across 7 bases. Germline lookup yields CDR1 MDHEN and CDR2 SYDVKM. This CDR3 is 15 amino acids long. V was pared by 3 bases and J by 7 bases, with 8 bases of the junction left unmatched. The DNA of the CDR3 is TGTGCCAGCAGTTTCCCGAAGGGGGCGCGTGAAAAACTGTTTTTT. This sequence encodes CASSFPKGAREKLFF.

The rearrangement uses TRBV6-6 and TRBJ2-5; D is ambiguous. The CDR3 totals 14 residues. CDR1 MNHNY and CDR2 SVGAGI come from the germline V gene (reference sequence). The V gene lost 2 bases and the J gene lost 1 base, with 8 bases spanning the gap. CDR3 in amino acids: CASSYGRPQETQYF. The CDR3 nucleotides are TGTGCCAGCAGTTACGGGCGGCCCCAAGAGACCCAGTACTTC.

Concerning this clonotype: A read error may explain this, as a much larger clone is one base away. The genes are TRBV12-3 or TRBV12-4 and TRBJ2-1; D is ambiguous. The end of the DNA fits TRBJ2-7 better, so the J call may be wrong. The CDR3 has 14 residues. CDR3: CASSFTGSYNEQYF. The CDR3 DNA is TGTGCCAGCAGTTTCACGGGCTCCTACAATGAGCAGTACTTC.

V gene TRBV6-1 combines with J gene TRBJ1-6; TRBD1 matches at 7 bases. With V trimmed by 5 bases and J by 6 bases, 4 bases remained unmatched. Germline CDR1 and CDR2: MNHNS and SASEGT. CDR3 length equals 14 residues. This chain's CDR3 is CASSRTGLNSPLHF. The DNA for the CDR3 is TGTGCCAGCAGTAGGACAGGCCTTAATTCACCCCTCCACTTT.